Presented here are 14 T cell receptor beta chains from one specimen sequenced in a study of cytomegalovirus exposure and HLA in healthy donors. It was with 60 Vbeta and 13 Jbeta primers that the PCR ran. The assay was immunoSEQ multiplex PCR, and TCRdb's table has in-frame clones only and misses some. The sample shows around 190,000 clones, about 80% of them seen only once. The sequenced material came from PBMCs. Receptors were obtained from a young woman in good health and CMV-seropositive.

The V and J genes are TRBV6-5 and TRBJ2-1; 7 bases fit TRBD1. Germline V lookup: CDR1 MNHEY, CDR2 SVGAGI. Trimming removed 5 bases from V and 2 bases from J; junction bases left unmatched: 0. This CDR3 has 13 amino acids. CDR3 amino acids: CASSGQAYNEQFF. In nucleotides, the CDR3 is TGTGCCAGCAGTGGACAGGCCTACAATGAGCAGTTCTTC.

The rearrangement links TRBV11-2 to TRBJ1-6, with a weak D call TRBD1 (5 bases). CDR3 length equals 17 residues. Germline-derived CDR1 and CDR2 are SGHAT and FQNNGV. Trimming stripped 4 bases from V and 4 bases from J, with 17 bases between. The CDR3 protein is CASSSLSGDYYNSPLHF. The DNA of the CDR3 is TGTGCCAGCAGCTCATTGTCGGGGGACTATTATAATTCACCCCTCCACTTT.

The rearrangement uses TRBV7-9 and TRBJ1-2; D might be TRBD1 (5 bases). There are 14 residues in the CDR3. Trimming cost V 6 bases and J 4 bases, with 15 bases left between them. Germline CDR1 SEHNR, CDR2 FQNEAQ (reference sequence). The CDR3 bases are TGTGCCAGCAGTTGGGGGGAGGCCGCCTATGGCTACACCTTC. Amino acid sequence: CASSWGEAAYGYTF.

This clone was seen only a few times. This chain joins TRBV29-1 and TRBJ1-2; tentatively, D is TRBD1 (6 bases). CDR3 length: 14 residues. Looked up from germline, CDR1 is SQVTM and CDR2 is ANQGSEA. The V end was cut by 5 bases, the J end by 4 bases, with 17 bases between. The CDR3 region has the DNA TGCAGCGTTCAGTCCCGGGACACAGCCTATGGCTACACCTTC. It yields the protein CSVQSRDTAYGYTF.

This clone has just a few counts. The V and J genes are TRBV7-3 and TRBJ2-5; a possible D gene is TRBD1 (6 bases). Germline V gene data show CDR1 as SGHTA and CDR2 as FQGTGA. CDR3 length equals 15 residues. V was pared by 3 bases and J by 4 bases, with 15 bases between. CDR3 in amino acids: CASSFTGHQGETQYF. The CDR3 nucleotides are TGTGCCAGCAGCTTCACAGGGCACCAGGGAGAGACCCAGTACTTC.

This clone is a singleton in its sample. The chain joins TRBV12-5 to TRBJ1-5, with D perhaps TRBD1 (5 bases). The CDR3 loop spans 13 amino acids. Germline assignment: CDR1 LGHNT and CDR2 FRNRAP. V lost 3 bases to trimming and J lost 4 bases, with 7 bases between them. The CDR3 DNA is TGTGCTAGTGGTTTTGACAGTAATCAGCCCCAGCATTTT. This encodes CASGFDSNQPQHF.

This clone was picked up a small number of times. V usage is TRBV5-6 and J usage is TRBJ1-4, with TRBD1 matching 7 bases. Per the germline V gene, CDR1 is SGHDT and CDR2 is YYEEEE. The V gene end was trimmed by 3 bases and the J gene end by 5 bases; junction bases not matched to a gene: 13. There are 17 residues in the CDR3. In DNA form, the CDR3 reads TGTGCCAGCAGCTCGATGTGGACAGGACTGGGAAATGAAAAACTGTTTTTT. The encoded protein is CASSSMWTGLGNEKLFF. The variable domain in full, with the rest retrieved from reference TRBV5-6 and TRBJ1-4, is DAGVTQSPTHLIKTRGQQVTLRCSPKSGHDTVSWYQQALGQGPQFIFQYYEEEERQRGNFPDRFSGHQFPNYSSELNVNALLLGDSALYLCASSSMWTGLGNEKLFFGSGTQLSVL.

This chain links TRBV2 with TRBJ1-5, with 7 bases identical to TRBD1. Trimming removed 1 base from V and 1 base from J; junction bases left unmatched: 7. Germline CDR1 and CDR2: SNHLY and FYNNEI. The CDR3 totals 17 residues. CDR3 DNA: TGTGCCAGCAGTGAAGATCGGGACAGCTTAAGCAATCAGCCCCAGCATTTT. Translating gives CASSEDRDSLSNQPQHF. The whole variable domain, remainder taken from reference TRBV2 and TRBJ1-5, is EPEVTQTPSHQVTQMGQEVILRCVPISNHLYFYWYRQILGQKVEFLVSFYNNEISEKSEIFDDQFSVERPDGSNFTLKIRSTKLEDSAMYFCASSEDRDSLSNQPQHFGDGTRLSIL.

The chain has TRBV7-2 and TRBJ2-7; 10 nucleotides agree with TRBD2. This CDR3 region has 16 residues. Germline lookup yields CDR1 SGHTA and CDR2 FQGNSA. Trimming at V came to 1 base and at J to 6 bases, leaving 9 bases not matched to a gene. CDR3: CASSLGLAGSQAEQYF. DNA for the CDR3: TGTGCCAGCAGCTTAGGACTAGCGGGTTCCCAGGCCGAGCAGTACTTC.

J is TRBJ2-1 and V is TRBV10-3; TRBD2 matches 14 bases. The CDR3 length is 17 residues. V was clipped by 6 bases and J by 4 bases; unmatched bases: 8. CDR1 is ENHRY and CDR2 is SYGVKD in the germline V gene. DNA of the CDR3: TGTGCCATCAGGCCCGGGACTAGCGGGAGCGGATACAATGAGCAGTTCTTC. Translated, it gives CAIRPGTSGSGYNEQFF.

The V gene is TRBV7-2, the J gene TRBJ2-5, with 7 nucleotides matching TRBD1. Germline trimming cut 4 bases from V and 1 base from J; bases unmatched to any gene: 3. The CDR3 consists of 14 residues. Germline V gene data show CDR1 as SGHTA and CDR2 as FQGNSA. The CDR3 coding sequence is TGTGCCAGCAGCTCCGGGACAGCCCAAGAGACCCAGTACTTC. Translation: CASSSGTAQETQYF. The full variable domain, with the rest looked up from reference TRBV7-2 and TRBJ2-5, is GAGVSQSPSNKVTEKGKDVELRCDPISGHTALYWYRQSLGQGLEFLIYFQGNSAPDKSGLPSDRFSAERTGGSVSTLTIQRTQQEDSAVYLCASSSGTAQETQYFGPGTRLLVL.

This clone was seen more than once but under ten times. The CDR3 DNA is TGTGCCAGTAGTATAGAGTATAGCAATCAGCCCCAGCATTTT. Its translation is CASSIEYSNQPQHF. The V gene is TRBV19, the J gene TRBJ1-5; D ambiguous. The CDR3 is made up of 14 amino acids. Between the trimmed V and J ends, which lost 0 bases and 0 bases, there was a span of 3 bases. CDR1 is LNHDA, CDR2 SQIVND, per germline (reference sequence).

This CDR3 is CAISMSDGGINTEAFF. In DNA form, the CDR3 reads TGTGCCATCAGTATGAGTGACGGGGGGATCAACACTGAAGCTTTCTTT. This rearrangement joins TRBV10-3 to TRBJ1-1; D might be TRBD1 (5 bases). The V end was cut by 5 bases, the J end by 2 bases, with 18 bases between. Germline V CDR1 and CDR2: ENHRY, SYGVKD. The CDR3 has 16 amino acids.

This clone was observed a handful of times. The chain has TRBV10-3 and TRBJ2-1; 8 positions match TRBD2. CDR1 is ENHRY and CDR2 is SYGVKD in the germline V gene. V was clipped by 6 bases and J by 6 bases; unmatched bases: 4. This CDR3 comprises 13 residues. This CDR3 is CAIRGLDSNEQFF. The CDR3, as DNA: TGTGCCATCAGGGGACTAGACTCCAATGAGCAGTTCTTC.